The next 3 T cell receptor beta chains were all read from a single sample in a study of response to subunit inactivated influenza vaccine. Using its own MiXCR run on the RT-PCR reads, TCRdb lists one record per CDR3 protein. The profile shows around 200,000 distinct CDR3 sequences, approximately 12% of them singletons. This sample also belongs to another study, concerning T cells expressing NK-cell markers. That report adds: Production of TCR beta cDNA relied on 5'RACE template switching with UMIs.

Material: CD8+ T cells sorted from PBMCs, obtained 12 days after vaccination. These receptor sequences come from a man in his fifties who received an inactivated influenza vaccine.

V is TRBV5-5 and J is TRBJ1-1; D gene unclear. V shed 0 bases and J shed 0 bases, with 9 bases lying between them. The CDR3 has 15 residues. CDR1 and CDR2 (germline): SGHKS, YYEKEE (reference sequence). The CDR3 loop reads CASSLAISLNTEAFF. Written as DNA, the CDR3 is TGTGCCAGCAGCTTGGCCATCTCTCTGAACACTGAAGCTTTCTTT. Full variable domain (missing parts from reference TRBV5-5 and TRBJ1-1): DAGVTQSPTHLIKTRGQQVTLRCSPISGHKSVSWYQQVLGQGPQFIFQYYEKEERGRGNFPDRFSARQFPNYSSELNVNALLLGDSALYLCASSLAISLNTEAFFGQGTRLTVV.

About this clonotype itself: This may stem from a read error, because a much larger clone lies one nucleotide away. This chain joins TRBV13 and TRBJ2-3, with a possible D match to TRBD2 (6 bases). In germline, CDR1 is PRHDT, CDR2 FYEKMQ (reference sequence). The CDR3 is 17 residues long. CDR3 region: CATSRDFPGAETDTQYF. Here the CDR3 DNA reads TGTGCCACCAGCAGAGATTTCCCGGGAGCCGAGACAGATACGCAGTATTTT.

The chain combines TRBV2 with TRBJ2-7; D is undetermined. Trimming stripped 5 bases from V and 3 bases from J, with 11 bases between. Looked up from germline, CDR1 is SNHLY and CDR2 is FYNNEI. This CDR3 is built from 13 residues. Written as DNA, the CDR3 is TGTGCCAGCAGTTCGGATATGGACTACGAGCAGTACTTC. Encoded protein: CASSSDMDYEQYF. The complete variable domain, with remaining parts taken from reference TRBV2 and TRBJ2-7, reads EPEVTQTPSHQVTQMGQEVILRCVPISNHLYFYWYRQILGQKVEFLVSFYNNEISEKSEIFDDQFSVERPDGSNFTLKIRSTKLEDSAMYFCASSSDMDYEQYFGPGTRLTVT.